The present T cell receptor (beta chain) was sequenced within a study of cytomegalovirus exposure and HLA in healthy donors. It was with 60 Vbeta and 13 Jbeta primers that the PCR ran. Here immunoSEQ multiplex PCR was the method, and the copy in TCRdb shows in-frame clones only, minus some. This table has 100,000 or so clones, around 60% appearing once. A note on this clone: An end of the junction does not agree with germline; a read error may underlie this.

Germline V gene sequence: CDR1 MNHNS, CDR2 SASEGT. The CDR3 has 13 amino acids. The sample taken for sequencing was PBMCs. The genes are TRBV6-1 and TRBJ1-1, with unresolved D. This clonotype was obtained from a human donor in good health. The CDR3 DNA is TGTGCCAGCGAACAAACCAGGACTTCTGACGCTTTCTTT. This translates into CASEQTRTSDAFF.